This T cell receptor (beta chain) is from a study of beta chain features in type 1 diabetes. Using CD45RO/CCR7/CD25/CD127/CD95/CD27, CD4+ naive, central memory, regulatory and stem cell-like memory cells were sorted. Each sorted fraction was over 95% pure. Broader study findings: The study found moderately but significantly shorter TCRB CDR3s in all four CD4+ subsets of Type 1 diabetes patients. The naive, central memory and Treg TCRB repertoires looked more alike in patients than they did in healthy donors. The study found fewer insertions and more deletions at VDJ junctions in type 1 diabetes patients.

Sequenced material consisted of expressed TCRB transcripts (all of the isolated RNA was reverse transcribed). Sequencing was performed with immunoSEQ multiplex PCR; in TCRdb, only in-frame clones are kept and a portion is missing. The data show some 150,000 clones, 10% to 15% seen once. To note about this clone: Antigen specificity is unknown.

Sequenced: central memory CD4+ T cells from blood. This clonotype was sampled from a man in his late teens or twenties with type 1 diabetes.

The CDR3 nucleotides read TGTGCCAGCAGCTCGAAAATCTACGAGCAGTACTTC. Its translation: CASSSKIYEQYF. The gene calls are TRBV7-9 and TRBJ2-7; D gene ambiguous. Trimming stripped 4 bases from V and 3 bases from J, with 7 bases between. This CDR3 has 12 amino acids. Germline V gives CDR1 SEHNR, CDR2 FQNEAQ (reference sequence). The whole variable domain, filled in from reference TRBV7-9 and TRBJ2-7, reads DTGVSQNPRHKITKRGQNVTFRCDPISEHNRLYWYRQTLGQGPEFLTYFQNEAQLEKSRLLSDRFSAERPKGSFSTLEIQRTEQGDSAMYLCASSSKIYEQYFGPGTRLTVT.